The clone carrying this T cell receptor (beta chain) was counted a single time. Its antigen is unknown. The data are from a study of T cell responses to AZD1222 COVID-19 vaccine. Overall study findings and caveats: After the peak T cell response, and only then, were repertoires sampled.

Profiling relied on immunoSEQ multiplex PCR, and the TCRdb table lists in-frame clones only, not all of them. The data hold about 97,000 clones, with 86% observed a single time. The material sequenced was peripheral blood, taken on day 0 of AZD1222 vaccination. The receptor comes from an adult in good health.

The CDR3 here is CASSVTPYYEQYF. The CDR3 DNA is TGTGCCAGCAGCGTAACCCCCTACTACGAGCAGTACTTC. This chain uses TRBV9 with TRBJ2-7; D is unclear. There are 13 residues in the CDR3. Trimming took off 1 base at V and 3 bases at J, with 8 bases between the two ends. Germline CDR1 and CDR2: SGDLS and YYNGEE.